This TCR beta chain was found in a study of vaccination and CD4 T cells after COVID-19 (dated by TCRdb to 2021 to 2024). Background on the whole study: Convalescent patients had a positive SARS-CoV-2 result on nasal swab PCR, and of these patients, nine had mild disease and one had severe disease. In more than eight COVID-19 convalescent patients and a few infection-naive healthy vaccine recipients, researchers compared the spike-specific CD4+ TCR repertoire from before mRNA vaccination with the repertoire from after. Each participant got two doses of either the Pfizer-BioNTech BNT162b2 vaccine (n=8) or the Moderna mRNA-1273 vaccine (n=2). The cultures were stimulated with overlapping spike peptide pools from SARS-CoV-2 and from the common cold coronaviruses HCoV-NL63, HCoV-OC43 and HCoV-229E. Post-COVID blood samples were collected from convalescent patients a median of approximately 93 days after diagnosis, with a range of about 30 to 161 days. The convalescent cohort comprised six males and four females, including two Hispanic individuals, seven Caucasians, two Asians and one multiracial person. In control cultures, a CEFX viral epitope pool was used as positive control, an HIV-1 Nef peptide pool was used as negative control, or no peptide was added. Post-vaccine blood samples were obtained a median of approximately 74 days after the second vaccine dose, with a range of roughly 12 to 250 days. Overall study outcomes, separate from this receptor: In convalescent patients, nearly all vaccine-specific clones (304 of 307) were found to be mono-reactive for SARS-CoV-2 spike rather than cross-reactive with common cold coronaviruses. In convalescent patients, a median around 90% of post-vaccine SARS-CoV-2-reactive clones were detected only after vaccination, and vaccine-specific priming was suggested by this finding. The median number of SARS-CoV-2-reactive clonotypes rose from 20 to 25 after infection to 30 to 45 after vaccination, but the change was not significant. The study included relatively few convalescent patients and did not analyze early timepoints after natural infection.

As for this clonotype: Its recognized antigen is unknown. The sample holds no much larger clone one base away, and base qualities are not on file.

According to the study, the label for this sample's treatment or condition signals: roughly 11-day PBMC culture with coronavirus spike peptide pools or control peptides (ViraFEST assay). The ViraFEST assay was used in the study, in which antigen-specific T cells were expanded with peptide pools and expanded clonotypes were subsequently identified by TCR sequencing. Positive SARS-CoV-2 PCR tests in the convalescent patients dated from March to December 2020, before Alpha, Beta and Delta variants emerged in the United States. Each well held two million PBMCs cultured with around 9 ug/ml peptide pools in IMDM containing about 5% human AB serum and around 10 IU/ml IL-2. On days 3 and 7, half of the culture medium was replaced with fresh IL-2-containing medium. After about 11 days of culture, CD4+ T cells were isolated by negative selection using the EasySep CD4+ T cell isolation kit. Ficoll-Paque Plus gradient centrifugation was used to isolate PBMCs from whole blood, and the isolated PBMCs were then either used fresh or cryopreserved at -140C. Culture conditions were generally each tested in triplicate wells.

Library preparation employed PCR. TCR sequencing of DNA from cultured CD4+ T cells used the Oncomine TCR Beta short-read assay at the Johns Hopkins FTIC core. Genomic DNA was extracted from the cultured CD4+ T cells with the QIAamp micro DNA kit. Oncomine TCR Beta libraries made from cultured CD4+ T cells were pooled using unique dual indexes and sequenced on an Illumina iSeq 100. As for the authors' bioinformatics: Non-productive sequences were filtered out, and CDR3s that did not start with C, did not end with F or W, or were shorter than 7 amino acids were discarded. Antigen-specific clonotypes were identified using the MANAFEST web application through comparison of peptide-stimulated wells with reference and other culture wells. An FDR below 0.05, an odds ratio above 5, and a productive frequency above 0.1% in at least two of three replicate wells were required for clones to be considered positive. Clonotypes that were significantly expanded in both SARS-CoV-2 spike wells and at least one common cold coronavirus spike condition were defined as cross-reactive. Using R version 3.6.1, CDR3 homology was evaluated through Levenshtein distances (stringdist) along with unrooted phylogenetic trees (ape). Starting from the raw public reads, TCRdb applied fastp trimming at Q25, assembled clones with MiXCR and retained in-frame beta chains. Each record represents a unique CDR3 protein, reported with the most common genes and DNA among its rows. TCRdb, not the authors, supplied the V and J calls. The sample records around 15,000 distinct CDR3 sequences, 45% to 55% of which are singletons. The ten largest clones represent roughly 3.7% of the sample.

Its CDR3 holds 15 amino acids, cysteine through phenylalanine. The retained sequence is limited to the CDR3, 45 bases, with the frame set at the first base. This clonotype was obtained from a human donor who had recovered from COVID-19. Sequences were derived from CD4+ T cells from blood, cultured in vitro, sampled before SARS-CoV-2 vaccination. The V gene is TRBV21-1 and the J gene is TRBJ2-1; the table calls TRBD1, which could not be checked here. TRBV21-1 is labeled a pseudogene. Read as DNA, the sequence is TGTGCCAGCAGCAAAGTAAGGAGAAGGGGCAATGAGCAGTTCTTC. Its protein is CASSKVRRRGNEQFF.